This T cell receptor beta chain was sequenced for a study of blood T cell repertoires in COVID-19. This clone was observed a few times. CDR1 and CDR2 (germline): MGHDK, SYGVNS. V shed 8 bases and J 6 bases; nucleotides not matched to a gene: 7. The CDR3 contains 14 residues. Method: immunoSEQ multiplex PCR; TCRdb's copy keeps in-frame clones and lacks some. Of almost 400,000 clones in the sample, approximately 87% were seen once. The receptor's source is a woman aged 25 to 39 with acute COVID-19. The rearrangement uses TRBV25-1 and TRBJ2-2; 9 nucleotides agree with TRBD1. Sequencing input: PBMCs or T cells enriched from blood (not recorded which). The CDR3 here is CASSGQGLPGELFF. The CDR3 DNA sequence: TGTGCCAGCTCAGGACAGGGGCTTCCCGGGGAGCTGTTTTTT. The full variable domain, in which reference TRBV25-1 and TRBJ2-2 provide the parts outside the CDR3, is EADIYQTPRYLVIGTGKKITLECSQTMGHDKMYWYQQDPGMELHLIHYSYGVNSTEKGDLSSESTVSRIRTEHFPLTLESARPSHTSQYLCASSGQGLPGELFFGEGSRLTVL.